Below are 22 T cell receptor beta chains sequenced from a single sample in a study of T cell responses to AZD1222 COVID-19 vaccine. Profiled with immunoSEQ multiplex PCR; TCRdb holds only in-frame clones, not every one. The sample holds roughly 97,000 clones; 80% to 90% are singletons and the top ten take 6% to 8%. The source material was peripheral blood, sampled on day 0 of AZD1222 vaccination. These receptors all come from an adult in good health.

J is TRBJ2-5 and V is TRBV29-1; D unclear. The germline V gene encodes CDR1 SQVTM and CDR2 ANQGSEA. V was cut by 3 bases and J by 0 bases, with 8 bases left in between. This CDR3 is built from 13 residues. The CDR3 DNA is TGCAGCGTTGAGGTCCTAGACCAAGAGACCCAGTACTTC. Translating it yields CSVEVLDQETQYF.

The chain joins TRBV18 to TRBJ2-3, with 14 bases lining up with TRBD2. Trimming removed 4 bases from V and 0 bases from J; junction bases left unmatched: 6. This CDR3 has 18 amino acids. Germline CDR1 is KGHSH and CDR2 is LQKENI. CDR3 in amino acids: CASSRGLAGGTSTDTQYF. CDR3 DNA: TGTGCCAGCTCACGCGGACTAGCGGGAGGCACTAGCACAGATACGCAGTATTTT.

The V call is TRBV30, the J call TRBJ2-1, with D perhaps matching TRBD1 (5 bases). Trimming removed 1 base from V and 10 bases from J, with 14 bases in between. CDR3 length: 13 residues. CDR1 and CDR2 from the germline V gene are GTSNPN and SVGIG (reference sequence). Here the CDR3 reads CAWSARQTGEQFF. The CDR3, as DNA: TGTGCCTGGAGTGCCAGACAGACGGGCGAGCAGTTCTTC.

In its sample, this clone was seen once. The chain couples TRBV7-2 to TRBJ1-2; 12 positions agree with TRBD1. Looked up from germline, CDR1 is SGHTA and CDR2 is FQGNSA. The CDR3 is 17 amino acids. Unmatched junction bases numbered 15, after V lost 5 bases and J lost 8 bases. CDR3: CASSQGDRGPGFRGYTF. The CDR3 nucleotides are TGTGCCAGCAGCCAGGGGGACAGGGGGCCGGGGTTTCGCGGCTACACCTTC. Using reference TRBV7-2 and TRBJ1-2 for the parts outside the CDR3, the full variable domain is GAGVSQSPSNKVTEKGKDVELRCDPISGHTALYWYRQSLGQGLEFLIYFQGNSAPDKSGLPSDRFSAERTGGSVSTLTIQRTQQEDSAVYLCASSQGDRGPGFRGYTFGSGTRLTVV.

The chain carries TRBV7-2 and TRBJ2-1; possibly TRBD2 for D (6 bases). The CDR3 runs 15 residues. V was shortened by 4 bases and J by 0 bases, with 10 bases between the two germline ends. Germline CDR1 SGHTA, CDR2 FQGNSA. The CDR3 protein is CASSWRASSYNEQFF. CDR3 nucleotide sequence: TGTGCCAGCAGCTGGAGGGCTAGCTCCTACAATGAGCAGTTCTTC.

This clone was observed once. The genes are TRBV5-6 and TRBJ1-3; D is unresolved. This CDR3 region has 15 residues. Trimming removed 3 bases from V and 3 bases from J, with 13 bases in between. The germline V gene has CDR1 SGHDT and CDR2 YYEEEE. CDR3 in amino acids: CASSSRRPVGNTIYF. The DNA for the CDR3 is TGTGCCAGCAGCTCCCGGAGACCTGTTGGAAACACCATATATTTT.

The V call is TRBV30, the J call TRBJ2-7; D remains unclear. Trimming shortened V by 2 bases and J by 3 bases, and 14 bases separated the two germline ends. CDR1 and CDR2 from the germline V gene are GTSNPN and SVGIG (reference sequence). The CDR3 loop spans 14 amino acids. CDR3 coding DNA: TGTGCCTGGAGTAAGGTCGGCAGAAACTACGAGCAGTACTTC. Protein sequence: CAWSKVGRNYEQYF.

There are many counts of this clone. The V gene is TRBV2, the J gene TRBJ1-1; D unresolved. Germline loops: CDR1 SNHLY, CDR2 FYNNEI. The CDR3 length is 13 residues. V lost 4 bases and J lost 0, with 6 bases in between. CDR3 protein: CASSVSLNTEAFF. The DNA of the CDR3 is TGTGCCAGCAGTGTGTCCTTGAACACTGAAGCTTTCTTT. Based on the CDR3 plus reference TRBV2 and TRBJ1-1, the full variable domain is EPEVTQTPSHQVTQMGQEVILRCVPISNHLYFYWYRQILGQKVEFLVSFYNNEISEKSEIFDDQFSVERPDGSNFTLKIRSTKLEDSAMYFCASSVSLNTEAFFGQGTRLTVV.

The CDR3 bases are TGTGCCAGCAGTTTTATTGGGAGTGGGACTAGCGGGAGCCCAGATACGCAGTATTTT. It encodes CASSFIGSGTSGSPDTQYF. The chain uses TRBV28 and TRBJ2-3, with 14 bases lining up with TRBD2. The length of the CDR3 is 19 residues. After removal of 3 bases from V and 4 bases from J, the junction contained 12 bases not matched to a gene. Germline CDR1 MDHEN, CDR2 SYDVKM.

J is TRBJ1-2 and V is TRBV7-9; D ambiguous. The CDR3 spans 13 residues. The V gene's germline CDR1 is SEHNR and CDR2 FQNEAQ (reference sequence). The V end lost 5 bases, the J end lost 1 base, and 8 bases lay between the germline ends. The CDR3 DNA is TGTGCCAGCAGCCAAACCGGTAACTATGGCTACACCTTC. Translation gives CASSQTGNYGYTF.

The chain recombines TRBV9 with TRBJ2-5, with 11 nucleotides matching TRBD2. This CDR3 comprises 16 residues. J gave up 1 base and V 0 bases, and 2 bases lay outside the gene matches. Germline CDR1 reads SGDLS; CDR2 reads YYNGEE. The CDR3 protein is CASSVGGTSGQETQYF. The CDR3 DNA is TGTGCCAGCAGCGTAGGAGGGACTAGCGGCCAAGAGACCCAGTACTTC.

This clone came up once. V usage is TRBV28 and J usage is TRBJ2-1; D remains unclear. Per the germline V gene, CDR1 is MDHEN and CDR2 is SYDVKM. V dropped 3 bases and J dropped 8 bases, with 5 bases sitting between them. This CDR3 region has 11 residues. CDR3 sequence (DNA): TGTGCCAGCAGTTTTAGGGATGAGCAGTTCTTC. It yields the protein CASSFRDEQFF.

V and J are TRBV3-1 (or the pseudogene TRBV3-2) and TRBJ1-5; 7 bases map to TRBD1. J was trimmed by 8 bases and V by 3 bases; bases with no gene match: 7. CDR1 and CDR2 (germline): LGHDT, YNNKEL (reference sequence). CDR3 size: 14 residues. The CDR3: CASSHSGGRKPQHF. CDR3 DNA: TGTGCCAGCAGCCACTCAGGGGGAAGAAAGCCCCAGCATTTT.

This clone was counted only a few times. The V call is TRBV6-5, the J call TRBJ2-3; 11 bases map to TRBD2. V lost 6 bases and J lost 3; bases outside the gene matches: 2. Germline loops: CDR1 MNHEY, CDR2 SVGAGI. The CDR3 spans 14 residues. CDR3 DNA sequence: TGTGCCAGCAGACTAGCGGGGGTGACAGATACGCAGTATTTT. This encodes CASRLAGVTDTQYF.

This clone was detected once. DNA of the CDR3: TGTGCCAGTAGTACGGACCAGGGGGGCACTGAAGCTTTCTTT. Protein product: CASSTDQGGTEAFF. This rearrangement joins TRBV19 to TRBJ1-1, with TRBD1 matching over 7 bases. The V and J ends lost 4 bases and 4 bases, in that order; junction bases with no gene match: 6. Germline V gene sequence: CDR1 LNHDA, CDR2 SQIVND (reference sequence). This CDR3 has 14 residues.

The chain uses TRBV18 and TRBJ2-5, with 10 bases lining up with TRBD2. V was clipped by 1 base and J by 9 bases; unmatched bases: 11. The CDR3 sequence is 16 residues long. Germline CDR1 is KGHSH and CDR2 is LQKENI. The CDR3 loop is CASSPLKREGLVAQYF. CDR3 sequence (DNA): TGTGCCAGCTCACCACTCAAGCGGGAGGGCCTGGTGGCCCAGTACTTC.

As regards this clone: A junction boundary mismatches the germline segment, possibly from a read error. This rearrangement joins TRBV24-1 to TRBJ2-1; 7 bases are a match to TRBD1. Germline assignment: CDR1 KGHDR and CDR2 SFDVKD. CDR3 length: 14 residues. In DNA form, the CDR3 reads TGTGCCACCACTGATGACAGGGTCCCGAATGAGCAGTTCTTC. Amino acid sequence: CATTDDRVPNEQFF.

Many counts were recorded for this clone. The gene calls are TRBV4-2 and TRBJ1-2; no firm D call. The CDR3 totals 14 residues. Looked up from germline, CDR1 is LGHNA and CDR2 is YNFKEQ. Trimming stripped 7 bases from V and 4 bases from J, with 16 bases between. The CDR3 coding sequence is TGTGCCAGCATCCTCTTGTATTGGAGCTATGGCTACACCTTC. Protein product: CASILLYWSYGYTF.

The V and J genes are TRBV28 and TRBJ1-1; the D gene is possibly TRBD1 (5 bases). This CDR3 spans 14 amino acids. Per the germline V gene, CDR1 is MDHEN and CDR2 is SYDVKM. V dropped 9 bases and J dropped 0 bases, with 14 bases sitting between them. The CDR3 DNA follows: TGTGCCAGTTTCGCCGGGGGAATGAACACTGAAGCTTTCTTT. Translated, it gives CASFAGGMNTEAFF.

The V and J genes are TRBV14 and TRBJ2-1, with D possibly being TRBD1 or TRBD2 (5 bases each). V dropped 1 base and J dropped 10 bases, with 11 bases sitting between them. Germline CDR1 reads SGHDN; CDR2 reads FVKESK. The CDR3 spans 13 residues. CDR3 DNA: TGTGCCAGCAGCCAAGTAAAGGGACGGGAGCAGTTCTTC. This sequence encodes CASSQVKGREQFF.

This clone has a single count. The chain employs TRBV19 and TRBJ1-4; the D is unclear. The germline CDR1 and CDR2 sequences are LNHDA and SQIVND (reference sequence). The CDR3 extends over 13 amino acids. V was shortened by 3 bases and J by 6 bases, with 8 bases between the two germline ends. CDR3 nucleotide sequence: TGTGCCAGTAGTATTTCTGCGGATGAAAAACTGTTTTTT. Amino acids: CASSISADEKLFF.

The rearrangement uses TRBV11-2 and TRBJ2-1; D not certain. Germline CDR1 and CDR2: SGHAT and FQNNGV. CDR3 length equals 12 residues. V shed 7 bases and J shed 9 bases, with 13 bases lying between them. The CDR3, as DNA: TGTGCCAGCACCTTGGGGTGGGGTGAGCAGTTCTTC. Encoded protein: CASTLGWGEQFF. Together with reference TRBV11-2 and TRBJ2-1, the CDR3 gives the full variable domain: EAGVAQSPRYKIIEKRQSVAFWCNPISGHATLYWYQQILGQGPKLLIQFQNNGVVDDSQLPKDRFSAERLKGVDSTLKIQPAKLEDSAVYLCASTLGWGEQFFGPGTRLTVL.